The clone carrying this TCR beta chain has ten or more counts. The data are from a study of T cells in Graves' hyperthyroidism and ophthalmopathy. The CDR3 contains 14 residues. V lost 0 bases, J lost 0 bases, and 3 bases lay in between. Germline V gives CDR1 SGHAT, CDR2 FQNNGV. Using RNA transcripts as the source, TCR beta CDR3 regions were amplified. The HTBI set primed first-round TCR CDR3 RT-PCR. TCRdb reprocessed the multiplex PCR reads via MiXCR and lists one record per CDR3 protein. This table has about 500,000 distinct CDR3 sequences, about an eighth appearing once. Exclusions: uncontrolled infection, other autoimmune disease, pregnancy, lactation. The diagnoses drew upon clinical symptoms, serum thyroxine and TRAb, thyroid ultrasound and orbital computed tomography.

Sequencing input: blood. The source is a woman aged 18-29 years with Graves' hyperthyroidism. This chain connects TRBV11-2 to TRBJ1-5; D call uncertain. CDR3 DNA sequence: TGTGCCAGCAGCTTAGATAGTAGCAATCAGCCCCAGCATTTT. Amino acids: CASSLDSSNQPQHF.